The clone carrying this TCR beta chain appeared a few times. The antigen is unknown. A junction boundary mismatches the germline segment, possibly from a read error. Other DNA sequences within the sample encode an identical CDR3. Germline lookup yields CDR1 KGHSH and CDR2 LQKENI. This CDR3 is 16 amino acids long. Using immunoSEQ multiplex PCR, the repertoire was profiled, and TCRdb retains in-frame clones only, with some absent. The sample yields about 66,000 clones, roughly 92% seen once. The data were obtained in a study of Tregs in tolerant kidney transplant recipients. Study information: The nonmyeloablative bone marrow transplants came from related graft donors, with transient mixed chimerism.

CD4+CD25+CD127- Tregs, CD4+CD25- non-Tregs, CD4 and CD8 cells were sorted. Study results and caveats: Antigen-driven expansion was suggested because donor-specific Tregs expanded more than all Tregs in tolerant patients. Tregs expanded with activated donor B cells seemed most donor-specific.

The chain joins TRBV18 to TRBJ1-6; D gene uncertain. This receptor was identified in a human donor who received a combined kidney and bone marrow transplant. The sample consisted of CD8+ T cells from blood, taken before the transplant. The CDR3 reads CASSPERSSYNSPLHF. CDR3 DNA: TGTGCCAGCTCACCGGAACGGAGCTCCTATAATTCCCCCCTCCACTTT.